This TCR beta chain was profiled in a study of identical twins. This clonotype was detected a few times. Trimming shortened V by 4 bases and J by 6 bases, and 9 bases separated the two germline ends. CDR3 length: 12 residues. The germline V gene has CDR1 MDHEN and CDR2 SYDVKM. Each CDR3 protein gets one entry after TCRdb re-called the 5' RACE reads with MiXCR. Among around 300,000 distinct CDR3 sequences listed, about 8.3% were seen once. The sample also formed part of further work on yellow fever vaccine responses in identical twins.

The gene calls are TRBV28 and TRBJ2-5; no firm D call. The TCR originated in a woman in her late teens or twenties in good health. The sample consisted of memory (CD45RO+) T cells sorted from blood. CDR3 in DNA: TGTGCCAGCAGTTCCCGTACGAAGACCCAGTACTTC. It yields the protein CASSSRTKTQYF.